This T cell receptor (beta chain) came from a study of control samples from healthy donors and cancer patients. Sequencing used immunoSEQ multiplex PCR; TCRdb keeps in-frame clones, though not all of them. The sample consists of around 130,000 clones, more than 80% of them appearing once. This clone turned up a few times. The CDR3 length is 14 residues. The germline CDR1 and CDR2 sequences are MNHEY and SVGEGT. The trim removed 2 bases at V and 7 bases at J, leaving 5 bases unmatched. This receptor was taken from a man in his fifties or sixties in good health. The chain links TRBV6-2 or TRBV6-3 to TRBJ1-5; 7 positions agree with TRBD1. The sample was blood. The CDR3 DNA sequence: TGTGCCAGCAGTTACGAGGCAGGGGGACAGCCCCAGCATTTT. It specifies CASSYEAGGQPQHF.